Here is one T cell receptor beta chain with its context. Its antigen is currently not known. Per-nucleotide qualities are absent, and no much larger clonotype sits a single base away. This record belongs to a study of T cell responses to AZD1222 COVID-19 vaccine (dated by TCRdb to about 2021). Study-level background: AZD1222 recipients whose second dose came at about 4 weeks and those whose second dose came at about 12 weeks were combined into one group, since spike-specific TCR depth and breadth did not differ between the two schedules. TCR sequencing was performed for about 250 trial participants, of whom 207 were given two doses of AZD1222 and approximately 25 were given two doses of MenACWY control vaccine. Trial participants were enrolled into age subgroups of 18-55, 56-69 and 70-plus years, which contained around 150, 29 and 61 TCR-sequenced participants, respectively.

The time point tag for this specimen amounts to: baseline before first vaccination. Samples from vaccinated people were obtained from the UK trials COV001 and COV002, which included a single-blind randomized controlled phase 2/3 trial of AZD1222 (ChAdOx1 nCoV-19) in healthy adults. Trial participant PBMC samples were collected at day 0 and day 28 after the second dose for TCRbeta chain sequencing. The paper's findings and limits, for the study overall: Nearly half of unique spike-specific TCRs reportedly recognized epitopes outside regions mutated in the B.1.351 and B.1.1.7 variants. Participants were mostly white British, with more females than males. The authors suggested clonal diversity may have been underestimated. After two AZD1222 doses, spike-specific TCR breadth and depth were significantly higher than at day 0 and than in MenACWY recipients. In the small 56-69-year group, the increase in depth fell short of significance, most likely because of low power. CD4 TCRs associated with the vaccine covered the entire spike protein, and the dominant responses were in regions 160-218 and 743-854. Because no day 14 peak-response samples were available, repertoires were characterized only after the peak T cell response. Conclusions about previously exposed vaccinees are limited, since just 6 or 7 AZD1222 recipients were seropositive for SARS-CoV-2 at baseline.

The CDR3 regions of human TCRbeta chains were analyzed by immunosequencing. As for the original processing: Repertoire TCRs were matched against a reference library of SARS-CoV-2-specific TCRs generated with the MIRA antigen-specificity platform. Breadth was defined as the fraction of unique TCRs that were SARS-CoV-2-associated, and depth was defined as the fraction of total T cells that were SARS-CoV-2-associated. Using the MIRA data, every spike-specific TCR was mapped to the spike region that the TCR reacted to and assigned to either a CD4 or a CD8 class. Log10-transformed breadth and depth values were compared by one-way ANOVA with Sidak's multiple comparisons tests. TCRdb's version of the immuneACCESS table is confined to in-frame rearrangements and falls short of the full clone set. An unresolved V gene accounts for under half of the shortfall where checked; the remainder is of unknown origin. V, J and clone size reflect that table, while D and trimming were determined from the DNA. This sample holds about 130,000 clones; under 95% were observed only once. Of the sample, approximately 2% is held by the ten largest clones.

Its CDR3 holds 15 amino acids, cysteine through phenylalanine. The CDR3 DNA has 45 bases and is translated from base 1. CDR1 and CDR2, looked up from the germline V gene, are SGHRS and YFSETQ. V is cut by 0 bases and J by 2 bases, and the space between the germline ends is 11 bases. Sequences were derived from peripheral blood, sampled on day 0 of AZD1222 vaccination. This TCR was recovered from an adult in good health. The rearrangement joined TRBV5-1 to TRBJ1-2, with TRBD1 tentatively as D gene (6 bases match). CDR3 loop: CASSLAGAQNYGYTF. DNA sequence: TGCGCCAGCAGCTTGGCGGGGGCCCAGAACTATGGCTACACCTTC.